This is a list of T cell receptor beta chains from one sample in a study of blood T cell repertoires in COVID-19. TCRdb's copy holds only in-frame clones and misses some; the assay was immunoSEQ multiplex PCR. The repertoire holds some 74,000 clones, with roughly 83% as singletons. The sample consisted of peripheral blood. The receptors stem from an elderly man with acute or convalescent COVID-19. CDR3s include the opening cysteine and the closing phenylalanine or tryptophan. D genes are given only for firm matches. Expanded clones are given a class, and other clones once, few, many or no size at all.

size: -; V: TRBV10-1; J: TRBJ2-7; length: 16; D: TRBD1; DNA: TGCGCCAGCAGTGTCAGGAGGCAGGGGGTAAGCTACGAGCAGTACTTC; CDR3: CASSVRRQGVSYEQYF
size: -; V: TRBV6-2/TRBV6-3; J: TRBJ1-1; length: 12; D: -; DNA: TGTGCCAGCAGTAAGTCCCTCCGGGGGGCTTTCTTT; CDR3: CASSKSLRGAFF
size: -; V: TRBV19; J: TRBJ2-3; length: 14; D: TRBD2; DNA: TGTGCCAGTACTAGCGGGGCGCTCACAGATACGCAGTATTTT; CDR3: CASTSGALTDTQYF
size: -; V: TRBV5-1; J: TRBJ2-1; length: 18; D: TRBD2; DNA: TGCGCCAGCAGCTCAGGGACTAGCGGGAAGAGCTCCTACAATGAGCAGTTCTTC; CDR3: CASSSGTSGKSSYNEQFF
size: -; V: TRBV6-5; J: TRBJ2-7; length: 14; D: TRBD1; DNA: TGTGCCAGCAGGAAGACAGGGGGAAACTACGAGCAGTACTTC; CDR3: CASRKTGGNYEQYF
size: -; V: TRBV2; J: TRBJ1-5; length: 14; D: -; DNA: TGTGCCAGCAGCCGAACAGGGTTCGATCAGCCCCAGCATTTT; CDR3: CASSRTGFDQPQHF
size: -; V: TRBV18; J: TRBJ1-1; length: 15; D: TRBD1; DNA: TGTGCCAGCTCACCGCGGACAGGCCCGAGCACTGAAGCTTTCTTT; CDR3: CASSPRTGPSTEAFF
size: once; V: TRBV2; J: TRBJ1-6; length: 16; D: -; DNA: TGTGCCAGCAAGATCAGGGGACCCGCTAATAATTCACCCCTCCACTTT; CDR3: CASKIRGPANNSPLHF
size: -; V: TRBV20-1; J: TRBJ2-1; length: 11; D: -; DNA: TGCAGTGCTAGTCGTTACAATGAGCAGTTCTTC; CDR3: CSASRYNEQFF
size: few; V: TRBV19; J: TRBJ1-2; length: 15; D: -; DNA: TGTGCCAGTAGCCCTATAGAGTTAGCTAACTATGGCTACACCTTC; CDR3: CASSPIELANYGYTF
size: -; V: TRBV30; J: TRBJ1-1; length: 14; D: -; DNA: TGTGCCTGGAGTGTAACAGGGAGGGACACTGAAGCTTTCTTT; CDR3: CAWSVTGRDTEAFF
size: -; V: TRBV7-9; J: TRBJ1-6; length: 17; D: TRBD1; DNA: TGTGCCAGCAGCTTAGCGGGCAGGGGGCGCGTAGATTCACCCCTCCACTTT; CDR3: CASSLAGRGRVDSPLHF
size: -; V: TRBV28; J: TRBJ2-4; length: 18; D: TRBD1; DNA: TGTGCCAGCAGTAAAACGGGACAGTTACTTTTAGCCAAAAACATTCAGTACTTC; CDR3: CASSKTGQLLLAKNIQYF
size: -; V: TRBV6-2/TRBV6-3; J: TRBJ1-5; length: 13; D: TRBD1; DNA: TGTGCCAGCAGTTACGACAGGGATCAGCCCCAGCATTTT; CDR3: CASSYDRDQPQHF
size: -; V: TRBV14; J: TRBJ2-5; length: 13; D: -; DNA: TGTGCCAGCAGCCAGAATACAAAAGAGACCCAGTACTTC; CDR3: CASSQNTKETQYF
size: -; V: TRBV28; J: TRBJ2-2; length: 16; D: TRBD1; DNA: TGTGCCAGCAGTCCGCAGGGGGCTAGGAACACCGGGGAGCTGTTTTTT; CDR3: CASSPQGARNTGELFF
size: -; V: TRBV6-5; J: TRBJ2-5; length: 16; D: -; DNA: -; CDR3: CASSSSGLPTPKTQYF
size: -; V: TRBV6-5; J: TRBJ2-7; length: 14; D: TRBD2; DNA: TGTGCCAGCAGGACGGGACTAGCGGGAGTTGGGCAGTACTTC; CDR3: CASRTGLAGVGQYF
size: -; V: TRBV3-1/TRBV3-2; J: TRBJ1-1; length: 12; D: -; DNA: TGTGCCAGCAGCCAGAGGGAAACTGAAGCTTTCTTT; CDR3: CASSQRETEAFF
size: -; V: TRBV5-1; J: TRBJ2-2; length: 15; D: TRBD2; DNA: TGCGCCAGCAGCTCTCCGGGACTAGCGACCGGGGAGCTGTTTTTT; CDR3: CASSSPGLATGELFF
size: -; V: TRBV3-1/TRBV3-2; J: TRBJ1-5; length: 16; D: -; DNA: TGTGCCAGCAGCCAAGGTTCGACAGCCACCAATCAGCCCCAGCATTTT; CDR3: CASSQGSTATNQPQHF
size: -; V: TRBV7-9; J: TRBJ2-6; length: 17; D: TRBD1; DNA: TGTGCCAGCAGCTGGGGACAGCTACCCTCTGGGGCCAACGTCCTGACTTTC; CDR3: CASSWGQLPSGANVLTF
size: -; V: TRBV18; J: TRBJ2-1; length: 14; D: -; DNA: TGTGCCAGCTCACCTCCCCCGGTGCCCCATGAGCAGTTCTTC; CDR3: CASSPPPVPHEQFF
size: -; V: TRBV5-1; J: TRBJ2-1; length: 16; D: -; DNA: TGCGCCAGCAGCTTGGCCCCCTCCACGGGTTCGAATGAGCAGTTCTTC; CDR3: CASSLAPSTGSNEQFF
size: -; V: TRBV28; J: TRBJ1-4; length: 15; D: -; DNA: TGTGCCAGCAGCGGACAGCTTGCAACTAATGAAAAACTGTTTTTT; CDR3: CASSGQLATNEKLFF
size: -; V: TRBV5-6; J: TRBJ1-4; length: 14; D: TRBD1; DNA: TGCGCCAGCAGCTTGGGGACAGGGGGGGAAAAACTGTTTTTT; CDR3: CASSLGTGGEKLFF
size: few; V: TRBV6-2/TRBV6-3; J: TRBJ2-1; length: 15; D: TRBD2; DNA: TGTGCCAGCAGCCAAGCGGGAGGGTCCTACAATGAGCAGTTCTTC; CDR3: CASSQAGGSYNEQFF
size: -; V: TRBV6-2/TRBV6-3; J: TRBJ2-2; length: 15; D: TRBD1; DNA: TGTGCCAACAGCCGTATGACAGGGATGTTAGGGGAGCTGTTTTTT; CDR3: CANSRMTGMLGELFF
size: -; V: TRBV7-9; J: TRBJ2-1; length: 17; D: TRBD2; DNA: TGTGCCAGCAGCCCGGATTTAGCGGGAGGTTCCTACAATGAGCAGTTCTTC; CDR3: CASSPDLAGGSYNEQFF
size: -; V: TRBV4-1; J: TRBJ2-3; length: 13; D: -; DNA: TGCGCCAGCAGCCAAGATACGGGAGATACGCAGTATTTT; CDR3: CASSQDTGDTQYF
size: -; V: TRBV12-2; J: TRBJ2-5; length: 20; D: -; DNA: TGTGCAAGTCGCTTAGAGCCATCCATTCGCGGGACTAGCGGTCAAGAGACCCAGTACTTC; CDR3: CASRLEPSIRGTSGQETQYF
size: few; V: TRBV29-1; J: TRBJ1-4; length: 16; D: TRBD1; DNA: TGCAGCGCCCGGTGGGGGACAGAAGGGACTAATGAAAAACTGTTTTTT; CDR3: CSARWGTEGTNEKLFF
size: few; V: TRBV11-3; J: TRBJ1-1; length: 14; D: -; DNA: TGTGCCAGCAGCCCTAGGGGCGGGGGGACTGAAGCTTTCTTT; CDR3: CASSPRGGGTEAFF
size: -; V: TRBV27; J: TRBJ1-2; length: 14; D: TRBD1; DNA: TGTGCCAGCAGTCCCCCCGGGACAGGGGGGCTCTACACCTTC; CDR3: CASSPPGTGGLYTF
size: -; V: TRBV7-3; J: TRBJ1-4; length: 15; D: -; DNA: TGTGCCAGCAGCGACCGGGACATCATAAATGAAAAACTGTTTTTT; CDR3: CASSDRDIINEKLFF
size: -; V: TRBV15; J: TRBJ1-5; length: 15; D: -; DNA: TGTGCCACCAGTCTGGACGGAGGAGACCATCAGCCCCAGCATTTT; CDR3: CATSLDGGDHQPQHF
size: -; V: TRBV29-1; J: TRBJ2-7; length: 15; D: -; DNA: TGCAGCGTTACTCCCCCCCAGAAGGCGGGAAGGGAGCAGTACTTC; CDR3: CSVTPPQKAGREQYF
size: once; V: TRBV19; J: TRBJ2-7; length: 15; D: -; DNA: TGTGCCAGTACACCAGGCGGGGACAGCGAATACGAGCAGTACTTC; CDR3: CASTPGGDSEYEQYF
size: -; V: TRBV2; J: TRBJ1-3; length: 14; D: TRBD1; DNA: TGTGCCAGCATATTCCGGGACAGGGACAACACCATATATTTT; CDR3: CASIFRDRDNTIYF
size: few; V: TRBV23-1; J: TRBJ1-3; length: 15; D: -; DNA: TGCGCCAGCAGTCGGTCCGGGAGAACTGGAAACACCATATATTTT; CDR3: CASSRSGRTGNTIYF
size: -; V: TRBV25-1; J: TRBJ2-3; length: 15; D: -; DNA: TGTGCCAGCAGTGCGGAGGCCCTCCTCACAGATACGCAGTATTTT; CDR3: CASSAEALLTDTQYF
size: -; V: TRBV2; J: TRBJ2-1; length: 14; D: -; DNA: TGTGCCAGCAGTGAAGACGCCCGGGGTAATGAGCAGTTCTTC; CDR3: CASSEDARGNEQFF
size: -; V: TRBV2; J: TRBJ1-5; length: 14; D: TRBD1; DNA: TGTGCCAGCAAACAGGGGCCCCCCAATCAGCCCCAGCATTTT; CDR3: CASKQGPPNQPQHF
size: -; V: TRBV19; J: TRBJ2-1; length: 16; D: TRBD1; DNA: TGTGCCAGTAGTCCGTCTTTGGGACAGGGGAACAATGAGCAGTTCTTC; CDR3: CASSPSLGQGNNEQFF
size: -; V: TRBV28; J: TRBJ2-4; length: 13; D: TRBD1; DNA: TGTGCCCACGCAGGGGGTACCAAAAACATTCAGTACTTC; CDR3: CAHAGGTKNIQYF
size: -; V: TRBV3-1/TRBV3-2; J: TRBJ1-1; length: 13; D: -; DNA: TGTGCCAGCAGCTCTAGCGAGAACACTGAAGCTTTCTTT; CDR3: CASSSSENTEAFF
size: -; V: TRBV7-2; J: TRBJ2-1; length: 16; D: TRBD1; DNA: TGTGCCAGCAGCTCCCAGGACAGGGGGTTAAGTCGTGAGCAGTTCTTC; CDR3: CASSSQDRGLSREQFF
size: -; V: TRBV7-2; J: TRBJ1-1; length: 14; D: -; DNA: TGTGCCAGCAGCTTGGGACACTGGGGAACTGAAGCTTTCTTT; CDR3: CASSLGHWGTEAFF
size: -; V: TRBV5-1; J: TRBJ2-5; length: 18; D: TRBD1; DNA: TGCGCCAGCAGCTCCGGGACAGGGGGTTATTCCTACCAAGAGACCCAGTACTTC; CDR3: CASSSGTGGYSYQETQYF
size: -; V: TRBV28; J: TRBJ1-2; length: 14; D: -; DNA: TGTGCCAGCATGCCCATTCAGGGGACCTATGGCTACACCTTC; CDR3: CASMPIQGTYGYTF
size: -; V: TRBV28; J: TRBJ2-3; length: 17; D: TRBD2; DNA: TGTGCCAGCAGTTTATTCGGACTAGCTGCTAGCACAGATACGCAGTATTTT; CDR3: CASSLFGLAASTDTQYF
size: -; V: TRBV19; J: TRBJ1-5; length: 16; D: -; DNA: TGTGCCAGTAGCCTTCCCGGACAGCGCTTCTTACAGCCCCAGCATTTT; CDR3: CASSLPGQRFLQPQHF
size: -; V: TRBV3-1/TRBV3-2; J: TRBJ2-3; length: 16; D: -; DNA: TGTGCCAGCAGTTCGACCCTCCTGAGGGTTGGAGATACGCAGTATTTT; CDR3: CASSSTLLRVGDTQYF
size: medium-sized; V: TRBV4-3; J: TRBJ2-7; length: 15; D: TRBD2; DNA: TGCGCCAGCAGCCAAGATGTACTAGCGGGAGTCGAGCAGTACTTC; CDR3: CASSQDVLAGVEQYF